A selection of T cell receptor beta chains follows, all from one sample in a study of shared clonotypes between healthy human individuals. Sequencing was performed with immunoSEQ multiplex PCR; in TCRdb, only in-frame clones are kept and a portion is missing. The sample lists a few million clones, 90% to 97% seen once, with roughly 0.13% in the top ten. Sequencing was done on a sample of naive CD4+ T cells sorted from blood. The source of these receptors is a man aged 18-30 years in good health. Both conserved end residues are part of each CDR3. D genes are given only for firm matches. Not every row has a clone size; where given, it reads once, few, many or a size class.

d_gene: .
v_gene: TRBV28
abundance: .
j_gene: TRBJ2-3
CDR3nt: TGTGCCAGCAGTTACAGGGATCGGAGCACAGATACGCAGTATTTT
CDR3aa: CASSYRDRSTDTQYF

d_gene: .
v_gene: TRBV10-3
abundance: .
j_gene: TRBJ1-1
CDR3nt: TGTGCCATCCGTCGGGATACGAACACTGAAGCTTTCTTT
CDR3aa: CAIRRDTNTEAFF

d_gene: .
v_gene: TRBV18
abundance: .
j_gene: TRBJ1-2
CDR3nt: TGTGCCAGCTCACCAGGGGCAGAACTTAACTATGGCTACACCTTC
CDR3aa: CASSPGAELNYGYTF

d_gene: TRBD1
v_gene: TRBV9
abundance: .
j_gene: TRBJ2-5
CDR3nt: TGTGCCAGCAGCGCTAGGACAGGGTGGGGAGTACAAGAGACCCAGTACTTC
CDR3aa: CASSARTGWGVQETQYF

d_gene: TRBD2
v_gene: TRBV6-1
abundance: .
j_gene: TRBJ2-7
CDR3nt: TGTGCCAGCAGTGAAGTAAGGCGGGGGGGACCCTACGAGCAGTACTTC
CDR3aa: CASSEVRRGGPYEQYF

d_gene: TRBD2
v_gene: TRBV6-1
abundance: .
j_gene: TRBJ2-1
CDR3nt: TGTGCCAGCAGTGATCCCGGACTAGTGGGCAATGAGCAGTTCTTC
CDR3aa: CASSDPGLVGNEQFF

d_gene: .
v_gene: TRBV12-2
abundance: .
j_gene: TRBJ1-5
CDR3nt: TGTGCAAGTCGCCTAAAGTACGGCCAGCATTTT
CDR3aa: CASRLKYGQHF

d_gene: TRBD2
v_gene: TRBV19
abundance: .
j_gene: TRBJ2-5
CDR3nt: TGTGCCAGTAGTATAGATAGCGGGGGGAACCAAGAGACCCAGTACTTC
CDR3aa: CASSIDSGGNQETQYF

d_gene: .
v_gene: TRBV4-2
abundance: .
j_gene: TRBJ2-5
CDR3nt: TGTGCCAGCAGCCCGGGGGGCCCCCAAGAGACCCAGTACTTC
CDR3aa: CASSPGGPQETQYF

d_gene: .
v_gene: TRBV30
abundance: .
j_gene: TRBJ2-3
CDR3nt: TGTGCCTGGAGCGGGGGTTTTAGCGGTCGCACAGATACGCAGTATTTT
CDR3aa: CAWSGGFSGRTDTQYF

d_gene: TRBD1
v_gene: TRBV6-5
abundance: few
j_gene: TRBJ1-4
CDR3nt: TGTGCCAGCAGCCGGGGACAGGGTAATGAAAAACTGTTTTTT
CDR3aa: CASSRGQGNEKLFF

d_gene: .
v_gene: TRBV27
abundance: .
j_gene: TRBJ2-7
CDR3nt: TGTGCCAGCAATGGATTAACCCCAGGTGGCGAGCAGTACTTC
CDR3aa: CASNGLTPGGEQYF

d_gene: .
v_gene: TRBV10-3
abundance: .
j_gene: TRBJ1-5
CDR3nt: TGTGCCATCAGTGTTGATAGGGGCAATCAGCCCCAGCATTTT
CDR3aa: CAISVDRGNQPQHF

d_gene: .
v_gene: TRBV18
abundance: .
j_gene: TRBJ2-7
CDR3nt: TGTGCCAGCTCACCACGCTCTGGATTAGGGTCCTACGAGCAGTACTTC
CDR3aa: CASSPRSGLGSYEQYF

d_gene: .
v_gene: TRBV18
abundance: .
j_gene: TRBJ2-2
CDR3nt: TGTGCCAGCTCACCAGTCGACACCGGGGAGCTGTTTTTT
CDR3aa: CASSPVDTGELFF

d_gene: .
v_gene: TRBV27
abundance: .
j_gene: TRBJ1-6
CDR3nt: TGTGCCAGCAGTCCCCGCCAGATTCCTAATTCACCCCTCCACTTT
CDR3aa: CASSPRQIPNSPLHF

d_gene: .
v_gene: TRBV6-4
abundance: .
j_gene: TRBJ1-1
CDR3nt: TGTGCCAGCAGTGAGCAGCGGAACACTGAAGCTTTCTTT
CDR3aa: CASSEQRNTEAFF

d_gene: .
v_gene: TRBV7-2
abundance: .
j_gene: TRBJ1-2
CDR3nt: TGTGCCAGCAGCCAACTACAGGCTGCAGGTTACACCTTC
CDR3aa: CASSQLQAAGYTF

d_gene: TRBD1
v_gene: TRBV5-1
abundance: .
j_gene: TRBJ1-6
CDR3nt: TGCGCCAGCAGCTGGGACAGGGACTATAATTCACCCCTCCACTTT
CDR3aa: CASSWDRDYNSPLHF

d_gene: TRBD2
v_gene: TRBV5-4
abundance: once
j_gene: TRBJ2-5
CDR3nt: TGTGCCAGCAGCTCCCGACTAGCGGGGGGTGAGACCCAGTACTTC
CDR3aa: CASSSRLAGGETQYF

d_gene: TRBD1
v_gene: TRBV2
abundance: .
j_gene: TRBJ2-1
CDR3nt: TGTGCCAGCAGTGAAGCGAGGACAGGGGGCTATAATGAGCAGTTCTTC
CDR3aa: CASSEARTGGYNEQFF

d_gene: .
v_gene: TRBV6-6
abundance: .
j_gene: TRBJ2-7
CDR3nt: TGTGCCAGCAGTTTCGGGACAGCTGGGGGGTACGAGCAGTACTTC
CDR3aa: CASSFGTAGGYEQYF

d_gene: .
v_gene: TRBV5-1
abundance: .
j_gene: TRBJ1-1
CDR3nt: TGCGCCAGCAGCTTGGGGCAGGATCGTACTGAAGCTTTCTTT
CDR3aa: CASSLGQDRTEAFF